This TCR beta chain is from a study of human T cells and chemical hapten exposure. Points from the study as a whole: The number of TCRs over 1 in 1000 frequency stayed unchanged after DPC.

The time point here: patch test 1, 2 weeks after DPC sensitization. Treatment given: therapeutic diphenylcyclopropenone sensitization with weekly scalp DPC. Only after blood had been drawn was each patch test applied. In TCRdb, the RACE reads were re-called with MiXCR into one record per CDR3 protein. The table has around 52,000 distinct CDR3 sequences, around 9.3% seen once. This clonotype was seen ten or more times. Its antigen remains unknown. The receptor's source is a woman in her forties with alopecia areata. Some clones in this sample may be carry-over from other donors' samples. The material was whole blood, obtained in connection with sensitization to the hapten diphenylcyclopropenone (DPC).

The CDR3 DNA sequence: TGTGCCAGCAGTGAAGGGACAGACTACGAGCAGTACTTC. Translated: CASSEGTDYEQYF. This rearrangement joins TRBV7-6 to TRBJ2-7; 7 bases are a match to TRBD1. Unmatched junction bases numbered 5, after V lost 6 bases and J lost 3 bases. Per the germline V gene, CDR1 is SGHVS and CDR2 is FNYEAQ. The CDR3 totals 13 residues.